The clone carrying this T cell receptor (beta chain) was observed a few times. CDR1 and CDR2 from the germline V gene are LGHNA and YSLEER. Losses at the gene ends were 3 bases for V and 4 bases for J; bases not matched to a gene: 8. The CDR3 covers 16 residues. The sample is drawn from a study of identical twins. TCRdb reprocessed the 5' RACE reads with MiXCR, giving one entry per CDR3 protein. This sample yields roughly 500,000 distinct CDR3 sequences, of which around 20% are seen a single time; 0.8% to 1% belongs to the top ten. The same specimen was also included in a second study, on T cells expressing NK-cell markers. That work contributes: Topping the CD3+CD56-NKG2C+ fraction as well were these clonotypes, in a few donors.

The source is a young woman in good health. The source material was CD4+ T cells sorted from blood. The chain couples TRBV4-3 to TRBJ2-7, with TRBD2 matching over 11 bases. For the CDR3, the DNA is TGCGCCAGCAGCCAGTCCGGGACTAGCGGAGGTTACGAGCAGTACTTC. Translation: CASSQSGTSGGYEQYF.